This TCR beta chain was identified during a study of CD8 T cells in Susac syndrome. Reverse transcription of roughly 0.5 to 1 ug RNA used random hexamers. TCRdb reprocessed the immunoSEQ multiplex PCR reads via MiXCR and lists one record per CDR3 protein. The data show about 84,000 distinct CDR3 sequences, about 93% seen once. This CDR3 is 14 amino acids long. Germline CDR1 SGHAT, CDR2 FQNNGV. V dropped 1 base and J dropped 4 bases, with 5 bases sitting between them. High-throughput TCR beta sequencing covered peripheral CD8+ and CD4+ T cells. It was negative isolation that provided the CD8+ and CD4+ T cells, whereas TEMRA cells were enriched by FACS.

The sequence was collected from a human donor in good health. This chain uses TRBV11-2 with TRBJ1-6; D unclear. Sequenced material: CD8+ T cells from PBMCs. This CDR3 is CASSLVGYNSPLHF. The CDR3 nucleotides read TGTGCCAGCAGCTTAGTTGGTTATAATTCACCCCTCCACTTT.